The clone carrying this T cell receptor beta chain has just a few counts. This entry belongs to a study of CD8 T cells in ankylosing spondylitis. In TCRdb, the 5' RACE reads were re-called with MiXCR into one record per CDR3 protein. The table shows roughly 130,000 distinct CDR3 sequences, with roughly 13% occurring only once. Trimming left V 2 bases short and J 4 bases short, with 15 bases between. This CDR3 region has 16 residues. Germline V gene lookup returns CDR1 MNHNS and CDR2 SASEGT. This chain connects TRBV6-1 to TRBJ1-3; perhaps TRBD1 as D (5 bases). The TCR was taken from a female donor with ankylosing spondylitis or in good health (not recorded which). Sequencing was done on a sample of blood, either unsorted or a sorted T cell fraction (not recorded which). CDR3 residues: CASSEPGGPSGNTIYF. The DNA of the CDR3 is TGTGCCAGCAGTGAACCCGGGGGTCCCTCGGGAAACACCATATATTTT.